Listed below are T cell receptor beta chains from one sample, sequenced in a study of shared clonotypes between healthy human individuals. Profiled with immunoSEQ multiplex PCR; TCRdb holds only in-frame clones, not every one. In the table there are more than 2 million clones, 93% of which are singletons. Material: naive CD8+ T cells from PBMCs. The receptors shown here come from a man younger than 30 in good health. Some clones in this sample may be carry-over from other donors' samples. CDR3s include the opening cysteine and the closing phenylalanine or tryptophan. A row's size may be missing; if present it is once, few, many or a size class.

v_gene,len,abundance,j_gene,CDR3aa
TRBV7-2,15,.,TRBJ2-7,CASSLRGRNSYEQYF
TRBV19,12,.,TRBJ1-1,CASSNIRAEAFF
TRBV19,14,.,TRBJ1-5,CASSTWGRNQPQHF
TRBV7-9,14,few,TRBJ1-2,CASSLIGQGSGYTF
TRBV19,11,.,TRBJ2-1,CASSIQDEQFF
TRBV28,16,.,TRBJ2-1,CASGSEREIAYNEQFF
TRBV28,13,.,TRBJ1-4,CASRFLTGKKLFF
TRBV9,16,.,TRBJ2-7,CASSVPLWNRIYEQYF
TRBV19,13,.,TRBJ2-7,CASSMKGGNEQYF
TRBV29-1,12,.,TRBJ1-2,CSGGNEFYGYTF
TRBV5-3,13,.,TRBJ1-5,CARSLKRAQPQHF
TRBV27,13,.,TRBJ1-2,CASSTHRVGGYTF
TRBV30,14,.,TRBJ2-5,CAWRGLPMGETQYF
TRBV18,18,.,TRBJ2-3,CASSPPGRQGTSTDTQYF
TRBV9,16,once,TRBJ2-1,CASSPRLAGGPNEQFF
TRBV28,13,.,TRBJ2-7,CASTGIGTYEQYF
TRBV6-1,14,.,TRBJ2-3,CASSEGYGADTQYF